These T cell receptor beta chains were read from a single sample in a study of T cell responses to AZD1222 COVID-19 vaccine. The assay was immunoSEQ multiplex PCR, and TCRdb's table has in-frame clones only and misses some. The sample carries 140,000 to 150,000 clones, over 75% recorded once. The specimen comprised peripheral blood, sampled on day 0 of AZD1222 vaccination. These receptors were obtained from an adult in good health. Both conserved end residues are part of each CDR3. The order of the fields is V gene, clone size, J gene, CDR3 length, D gene, CDR3 protein, CDR3 DNA. A D gene is named only where the DNA matches it firmly. Some rows have no size entry. The others give once, few or many, or a class for an expanded clone.

V gene: TRBV30; clone size: -; J gene: TRBJ2-1; CDR3 length: 15; D gene: TRBD2; CDR3 protein: CAWSVTSGDLNEQFF; CDR3 DNA: TGTGCCTGGAGTGTGACTAGCGGGGACCTCAATGAGCAGTTCTTC
V gene: TRBV29-1; clone size: -; J gene: TRBJ1-5; CDR3 length: 14; D gene: -; CDR3 protein: CSVVDGHSNQPQHF; CDR3 DNA: TGCAGCGTTGTCGACGGTCATAGCAATCAACCCCAGCATTTT
V gene: TRBV23-1; clone size: -; J gene: TRBJ1-4; CDR3 length: 17; D gene: TRBD1; CDR3 protein: CASSHPTGFSTNEKLFF; CDR3 DNA: TGCGCCAGCAGTCATCCGACAGGGTTCTCAACTAATGAAAAACTGTTTTTT
V gene: TRBV18; clone size: -; J gene: TRBJ1-4; CDR3 length: 14; D gene: TRBD1; CDR3 protein: CASSPTGDGEKLFF; CDR3 DNA: TGTGCCAGCTCACCCACAGGGGACGGAGAAAAACTGTTTTTT
V gene: TRBV4-1; clone size: once; J gene: TRBJ2-5; CDR3 length: 16; D gene: TRBD1; CDR3 protein: CASSQAQGTAIKTQYF; CDR3 DNA: TGCGCCAGCAGCCAAGCACAGGGGACGGCAATAAAGACCCAGTACTTC
V gene: TRBV6-5; clone size: -; J gene: TRBJ2-3; CDR3 length: 14; D gene: TRBD2; CDR3 protein: CASSSGRATDTQYF; CDR3 DNA: TGTGCCAGCAGTTCCGGGAGGGCGACAGATACGCAGTATTTT
V gene: TRBV7-9; clone size: few; J gene: TRBJ2-1; CDR3 length: 16; D gene: TRBD2; CDR3 protein: CASSSPWTSGSNEQFF; CDR3 DNA: TGTGCCAGCAGCTCCCCGTGGACTAGCGGGAGTAATGAGCAGTTCTTC
V gene: TRBV6-5; clone size: -; J gene: TRBJ1-1; CDR3 length: 16; D gene: TRBD1; CDR3 protein: CASSYDRASMNTEAFF; CDR3 DNA: TGTGCCAGCAGTTATGACAGGGCCTCCATGAACACTGAAGCTTTCTTT
V gene: TRBV28; clone size: -; J gene: TRBJ2-5; CDR3 length: 13; D gene: -; CDR3 protein: CASSAIQGETQYF; CDR3 DNA: TGTGCCAGCAGTGCCATCCAGGGAGAGACCCAGTACTTC
V gene: TRBV5-6; clone size: few; J gene: TRBJ1-1; CDR3 length: 14; D gene: -; CDR3 protein: CASNLGRARTEAFF; CDR3 DNA: TGTGCCAGCAACTTGGGAAGGGCAAGGACTGAAGCTTTCTTT
V gene: TRBV24-1; clone size: -; J gene: TRBJ1-5; CDR3 length: 17; D gene: TRBD1; CDR3 protein: CATSGTAGDRAIQPQHF; CDR3 DNA: TGTGCCACCAGTGGTACAGCGGGGGACAGGGCCATCCAGCCCCAGCATTTT
V gene: TRBV5-1; clone size: -; J gene: TRBJ2-2; CDR3 length: 15; D gene: TRBD1; CDR3 protein: CASSLDRVATGELFF; CDR3 DNA: TGCGCCAGCAGCCTGGACAGGGTGGCCACCGGGGAGCTGTTTTTT
V gene: TRBV5-4; clone size: -; J gene: TRBJ1-3; CDR3 length: 15; D gene: -; CDR3 protein: CASSLFNGRGNTIYF; CDR3 DNA: TGTGCCAGCAGCTTGTTTAATGGGAGAGGAAACACCATATATTTT
V gene: TRBV5-4; clone size: -; J gene: TRBJ1-3; CDR3 length: 14; D gene: -; CDR3 protein: CASSLGLTGDTIYF; CDR3 DNA: TGTGCCAGCAGCTTGGGGTTGACCGGGGACACCATATATTTT
V gene: TRBV14; clone size: -; J gene: TRBJ1-2; CDR3 length: 13; D gene: -; CDR3 protein: CASSQDPGYGYTF; CDR3 DNA: TGTGCCAGCAGCCAAGATCCCGGGTATGGCTACACCTTC
V gene: TRBV10-1; clone size: once; J gene: TRBJ2-2; CDR3 length: 16; D gene: -; CDR3 protein: CASSPPADINTGELFF; CDR3 DNA: TGCGCCAGCAGTCCGCCGGCTGACATCAACACCGGGGAGCTGTTTTTT
V gene: TRBV7-9; clone size: once; J gene: TRBJ1-2; CDR3 length: 14; D gene: TRBD1; CDR3 protein: CASSLRGQGYGYTF; CDR3 DNA: TGTGCCAGCAGTTTACGAGGACAGGGCTATGGCTACACCTTC
V gene: TRBV7-2; clone size: -; J gene: TRBJ2-2; CDR3 length: 14; D gene: -; CDR3 protein: CASSSNVITGELFF; CDR3 DNA: TGTGCCAGCAGCTCTAACGTAATAACCGGGGAGCTGTTTTTT
V gene: TRBV28; clone size: -; J gene: TRBJ2-7; CDR3 length: 15; D gene: TRBD1; CDR3 protein: CASSPQGASSYEQYF; CDR3 DNA: TGTGCCAGCAGCCCACAGGGGGCTAGCTCCTACGAGCAGTACTTC